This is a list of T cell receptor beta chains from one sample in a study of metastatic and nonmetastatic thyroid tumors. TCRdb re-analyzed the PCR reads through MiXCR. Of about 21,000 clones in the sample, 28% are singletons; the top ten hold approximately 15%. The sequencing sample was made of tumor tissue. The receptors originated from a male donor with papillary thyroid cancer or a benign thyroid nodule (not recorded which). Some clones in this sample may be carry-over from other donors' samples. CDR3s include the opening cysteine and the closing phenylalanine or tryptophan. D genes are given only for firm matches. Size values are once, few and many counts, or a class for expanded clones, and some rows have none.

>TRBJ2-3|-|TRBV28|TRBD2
CASSPSGRETDTQYF
TGTGCCAGCAGTCCTAGCGGGAGGGAAACAGATACGCAGTATTTT
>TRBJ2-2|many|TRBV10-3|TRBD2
CASLAGDNTGELFF
TGTGCCAGCCTAGCGGGAGACAACACCGGGGAGCTGTTTTTT
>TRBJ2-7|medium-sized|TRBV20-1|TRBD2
CSARDPVASGTVYEQYF
TGCAGTGCTAGAGATCCGGTGGCTAGCGGGACTGTCTACGAGCAGTACTTC
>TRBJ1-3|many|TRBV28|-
CASKDNSGNTIYF
TGTGCCAGCAAAGACAACTCTGGAAACACCATATATTTT
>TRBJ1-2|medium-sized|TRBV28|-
CASSSAVDGYTF
TGTGCCAGCAGTTCGGCGGTGGATGGCTACACCTTC
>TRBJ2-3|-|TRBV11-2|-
CASSLTSLSTDTQYF
TGTGCCAGCAGCTTAACTTCGCTCAGCACAGATACGCAGTATTTT
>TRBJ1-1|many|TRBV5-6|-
CASSTSGARWTEAFF
TGTGCCAGCAGCACCTCCGGGGCTAGATGGACTGAAGCTTTCTTT
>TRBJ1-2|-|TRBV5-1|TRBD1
CASSLLGTGANYGYTF
TGCGCCAGCAGCTTGCTCGGGACAGGGGCGAACTATGGCTACACCTTC
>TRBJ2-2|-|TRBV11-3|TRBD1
CASSPMGQGHTGELFF
TGTGCCAGCAGCCCGATGGGACAGGGGCACACCGGGGAGCTGTTTTTT
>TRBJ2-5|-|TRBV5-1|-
CASSEPTLGGVETQYF
TGCGCCAGCAGCGAGCCTACCCTAGGAGGGGTGGAGACCCAGTACTTC
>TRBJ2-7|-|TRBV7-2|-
CASSLAGAAYYEQYF
TGTGCCAGCAGCTTAGCGGGGGCCGCCTACTACGAGCAGTACTTC
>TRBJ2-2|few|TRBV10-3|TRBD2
CAISERGDTGELFF
TGTGCCATCAGCGAGCGGGGGGACACCGGGGAGCTGTTTTTT
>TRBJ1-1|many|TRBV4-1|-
CASSQNERGEAFF
TGCGCCAGCAGCCAAAATGAGCGGGGCGAAGCTTTCTTT
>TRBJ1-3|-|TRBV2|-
CASSEEAGNTIYF
TGTGCCAGCAGTGAGGAGGCAGGAAACACCATATATTTT
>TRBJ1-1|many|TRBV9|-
CASSGTNLRGTEAFF
TGTGCCAGCAGCGGGACAAACCTCCGGGGCACTGAAGCTTTCTTT
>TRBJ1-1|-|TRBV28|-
CASSLGAVGNTEAFF
TGTGCCAGCAGTTTGGGGGCCGTGGGGAACACTGAAGCTTTCTTT
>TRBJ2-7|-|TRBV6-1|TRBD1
CASRPPGTGHSYEQYF
TGTGCCAGCAGGCCCCCTGGGACAGGGCACAGCTACGAGCAGTACTTC
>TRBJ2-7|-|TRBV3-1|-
CASSPRGPMAYEQYF
TGTGCCAGCAGCCCCCGGGGGCCTATGGCCTACGAGCAGTACTTC
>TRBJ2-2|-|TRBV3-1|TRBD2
CASSQESGGHTGELFF
TGTGCCAGCAGCCAAGAATCGGGGGGGCACACCGGGGAGCTGTTTTTT
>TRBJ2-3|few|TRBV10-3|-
CAIGRVRTDTQYF
TGTGCCATCGGAAGGGTGCGAACAGATACGCAGTATTTT
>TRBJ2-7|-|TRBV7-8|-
CASSLSGVRGYEQYF
TGTGCCAGCAGCTTATCCGGCGTACGGGGATACGAGCAGTACTTC
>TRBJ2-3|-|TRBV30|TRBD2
CAWSSEGTSGADTQYF
TGTGCCTGGAGTTCCGAGGGGACTAGCGGAGCTGATACGCAGTATTTT
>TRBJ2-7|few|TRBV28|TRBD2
CASSGLREGAYEQYF
TGTGCCAGCAGCGGCTTGCGGGAGGGCGCCTACGAGCAGTACTTC
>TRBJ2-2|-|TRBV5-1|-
CASSLDNTGELFF
TGCGCCAGCAGCTTGGACAACACCGGGGAGCTGTTTTTT
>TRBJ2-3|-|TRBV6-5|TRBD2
CASSPTSSGGARVTQYF
TGTGCCAGCAGCCCAACCTCTAGCGGGGGGGCCAGAGTAACGCAGTATTTT
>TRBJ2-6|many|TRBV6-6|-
CASSYDPRGANVLTF
TGTGCCAGCAGTTACGACCCGCGGGGAGCCAACGTCCTGACTTTC
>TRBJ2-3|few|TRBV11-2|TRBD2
CASSPAWTSGGRSDTQYF
TGTGCCAGCAGCCCCGCATGGACTAGCGGGGGAAGGTCAGATACGCAGTATTTT
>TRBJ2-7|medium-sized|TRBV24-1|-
CATSAAGRTSYEQYF
TGTGCCACCAGTGCGGCAGGGCGCACCTCCTACGAGCAGTACTTC
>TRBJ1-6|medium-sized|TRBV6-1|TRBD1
CASRLTGGSGSPLHF
TGTGCCAGCAGATTGACAGGGGGCAGTGGTTCACCCCTCCACTTT
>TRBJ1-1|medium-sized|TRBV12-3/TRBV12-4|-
CASSLLQGKNTEAFF
TGTGCCAGCAGTTTATTGCAGGGGAAGAACACTGAAGCTTTCTTT
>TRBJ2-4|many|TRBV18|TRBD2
CASSPTGAGGDGNIQYF
TGTGCCAGCTCACCGACGGGTGCGGGAGGGGATGGAAACATTCAGTACTTC
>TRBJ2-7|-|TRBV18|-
CASSPGGNVEQYF
TGTGCCAGCTCACCAGGCGGGAATGTCGAGCAGTACTTC
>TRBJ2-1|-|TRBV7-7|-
CSSSLSLENEQFF
TGTTCTAGCAGCTTATCCCTAGAAAATGAGCAGTTCTTC
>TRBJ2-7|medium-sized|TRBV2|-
CASSEQAGDYEQYF
TGTGCCAGCAGCGAGCAAGCAGGTGACTACGAGCAGTACTTC
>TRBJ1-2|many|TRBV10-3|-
CAISEGEYLNYGYTF
TGTGCCATCAGTGAGGGGGAGTATCTAAACTATGGCTACACCTTC
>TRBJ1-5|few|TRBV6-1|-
CASRGDFGQPQHF
TGTGCCAGCAGGGGGGATTTCGGTCAGCCCCAGCATTTT
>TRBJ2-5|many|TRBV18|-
CASSPTVQETQYF
TGTGCCAGCTCCCCAACAGTACAAGAGACCCAGTACTTC
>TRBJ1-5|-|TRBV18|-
CASTGSFNQPQHF
TGTGCCAGCACGGGAAGCTTTAATCAGCCCCAGCATTTT
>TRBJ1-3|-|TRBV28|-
CASGGTHSVNTIYF
TGTGCCAGCGGGGGTACCCACTCTGTAAACACCATATATTTT
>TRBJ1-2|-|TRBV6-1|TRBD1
CASSSTGGGTNYGYTF
TGTGCCAGCAGCTCGACAGGGGGCGGAACTAACTATGGCTACACCTTC
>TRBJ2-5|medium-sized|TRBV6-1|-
CASTSGGYLGETQYF
TGTGCCAGCACCTCCGGCGGCTACCTTGGGGAGACCCAGTACTTC
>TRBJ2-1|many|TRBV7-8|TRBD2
CASSYTGTSRYNEQFF
TGTGCCAGCAGCTACACCGGGACTAGCCGTTACAATGAGCAGTTCTTC
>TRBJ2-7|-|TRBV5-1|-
CASSLDQISYEQYF
TGCGCCAGCAGCTTGGACCAGATCTCCTACGAGCAGTACTTC
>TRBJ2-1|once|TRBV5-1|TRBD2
CASSPTSPSSYNEQFF
TGCGCCAGCAGCCCGACTAGCCCGAGCTCCTACAATGAGCAGTTCTTC
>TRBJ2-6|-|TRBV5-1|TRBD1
CASSSTTGAAGANVLTF
TGCGCCAGCAGCTCGACGACAGGGGCGGCCGGGGCCAACGTCCTGACTTTC
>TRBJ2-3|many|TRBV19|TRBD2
CASSRLAGFPTDTQYF
TGTGCCAGTAGTAGACTAGCGGGCTTCCCTACAGATACGCAGTATTTT
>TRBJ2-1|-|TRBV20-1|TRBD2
CSARGGGAGVANEQFF
TGCAGTGCTAGAGGTGGCGGAGCGGGAGTAGCGAATGAGCAGTTCTTC
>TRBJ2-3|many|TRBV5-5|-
CASSITGSRAYTQYF
TGTGCCAGCAGTATTACAGGGTCGAGAGCCTATACGCAGTATTTT
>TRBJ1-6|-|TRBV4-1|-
CASSRVGVGDSPLHF
TGCGCCAGCAGCCGTGTAGGGGTGGGGGATTCACCCCTCCACTTT